A selection of T cell receptor beta chains follows, all from one sample in a study of blood T cell repertoires in COVID-19. Only in-frame clones appear in the TCRdb table, and some are missing; sequencing was by immunoSEQ multiplex PCR. The repertoire holds 200,000 to 250,000 clones, approximately 91% seen once, with 15% to 20% in the top ten. The sequenced sample was peripheral blood. These receptors were taken from a man aged 50 or older with COVID-19, enrolled during active disease. The CDR3 runs from the conserved cysteine through the conserved F or W. The D gene is left open where the match is weak. Clone size is not always given. Where it is, it says once, few, many or a class for expanded clones.

V	D	size	J	CDR3	DNA
TRBV9	TRBD2	-	TRBJ2-5	CASSVDPSGSETQYF	TGTGCCAGCAGCGTAGATCCTAGCGGAAGCGAGACCCAGTACTTC
TRBV18	TRBD1	-	TRBJ2-4	CASSPPDRGRNIQYF	TGTGCCAGCTCACCACCGGACAGGGGGAGAAACATTCAGTACTTC
TRBV6-5	-	-	TRBJ2-7	CASSSINFKEQYF	TGTGCCAGCTCCTCAATCAACTTTAAAGAGCAGTACTTC
TRBV5-6	TRBD1	-	TRBJ1-4	CASSLDRGATNEKLFF	TGTGCCAGCAGCTTAGACAGGGGGGCAACTAATGAAAAACTGTTTTTT
TRBV2	-	-	TRBJ2-1	CASRTLVDNEQFF	TGTGCCAGCAGGACACTAGTCGACAATGAGCAGTTCTTC
TRBV9	-	-	TRBJ2-7	CASSHFRDTGYEQYF	TGTGCCAGCAGCCATTTCCGGGACACCGGCTACGAGCAGTACTTC
TRBV7-8	-	-	TRBJ2-1	CASSAHSGWDSYNEQFF	TGTGCCAGCAGCGCACATAGCGGTTGGGACTCCTACAATGAGCAGTTCTTC
TRBV14	-	-	TRBJ1-1	CASSRSQGMNTEAFF	TGTGCCAGCAGCCGTTCCCAGGGGATGAACACTGAAGCTTTCTTT
TRBV21-1	-	-	TRBJ2-2	CASSKVWDREDPPGVTGELFF	TGTGCCAGCAGCAAAGTCTGGGACAGGGAGGACCCCCCAGGGGTGACCGGGGAGCTGTTTTTT
TRBV7-7	TRBD1	few	TRBJ2-2	CASGQETNTGELFF	TGTGCCAGCGGACAGGAGACGAACACCGGGGAGCTGTTTTTT
TRBV6-6	TRBD1	-	TRBJ1-5	CASSYGQGYSNQPQHF	TGTGCCAGCAGTTACGGACAGGGTTATAGCAATCAGCCCCAGCATTTT
TRBV19	TRBD1	once	TRBJ1-5	CASSRVTGGAQPQHF	TGTGCCAGTAGTAGGGTGACAGGGGGTGCTCAGCCCCAGCATTTT
TRBV6-2/TRBV6-3	TRBD2	once	TRBJ2-5	CASSRPTSGKETQYF	TGTGCCAGCAGCCGACCCACTAGCGGGAAAGAGACCCAGTACTTC
TRBV15	-	-	TRBJ1-2	CATSVAAGEYYGYTF	TGTGCCACCAGCGTCGCGGCCGGGGAATACTATGGCTACACCTTC
TRBV30	-	-	TRBJ1-6	CAWSPGGALDSPLHF	TGTGCCTGGAGCCCCGGGGGGGCTTTGGATTCACCCCTCCACTTT
TRBV7-3	-	-	TRBJ2-7	CASSPPREGAGVDYEQYF	TGTGCCAGCAGCCCTCCCCGGGAGGGGGCGGGCGTAGACTACGAGCAGTACTTC
TRBV6-5	-	-	TRBJ2-5	CASNRVSQETQYF	TGTGCCAGCAATCGGGTTAGCCAAGAGACCCAGTACTTC
TRBV7-6	TRBD2	-	TRBJ2-7	CASSLGLAGGRDEQYF	TGTGCCAGCAGCTTAGGACTAGCGGGAGGGCGGGACGAGCAGTACTTC
TRBV7-9	-	-	TRBJ1-2	CASSPATGTPMGHTF	TGTGCCAGCAGCCCCGCTACCGGGACACCGATGGGCCACACCTTC
TRBV7-6	TRBD1	once	TRBJ1-6	CASSRYRDRGSSPLHF	TGTGCCAGCAGCCGTTACCGGGACAGGGGGTCTTCACCCCTCCACTTT
TRBV19	TRBD2	-	TRBJ2-1	CASSSPSGPYNEQFF	TGTGCCAGTAGTTCCCCTAGCGGACCCTACAATGAGCAGTTCTTC
TRBV28	TRBD2	-	TRBJ2-7	CASRSSAGGRYEQYF	TGTGCCAGCCGCTCCTCAGCGGGGGGGCGGTACGAGCAGTACTTC
TRBV6-5	TRBD2	-	TRBJ2-7	CASSLLAGALYEQYF	TGTGCCAGCAGTTTACTAGCGGGGGCTCTCTACGAGCAGTACTTC
TRBV7-2	-	-	TRBJ1-6	CASSKRAGSVGTPLHF	TGTGCCAGCAGCAAGAGAGCCGGGAGCGTCGGAACACCCCTCCACTTT
TRBV6-6	-	-	TRBJ1-5	CASEGQYSNQPQHF	TGTGCCAGCGAGGGACAATATAGCAATCAGCCCCAGCATTTT
TRBV19	-	-	TRBJ2-4	CASSIPGSKNIQYF	TGTGCCAGTAGTATACCGGGGTCCAAAAACATTCAGTACTTC
TRBV6-2/TRBV6-3	-	-	TRBJ2-3	CASSYGLGRARGTQYF	TGTGCCAGCAGTTACGGGCTGGGGCGCGCGCGTGGTACGCAGTATTTT
TRBV23-1	TRBD1	-	TRBJ2-7	CASSQGTDAAYEQYF	TGCGCCAGCAGTCAAGGGACAGACGCAGCCTACGAGCAGTACTTC
TRBV27	-	-	TRBJ2-1	CASSFARAHNEQFF	TGTGCCAGCAGTTTCGCCAGGGCCCACAATGAGCAGTTCTTC
TRBV9	-	once	TRBJ1-1	CASSARERRTEAFF	TGTGCCAGCAGTGCGAGGGAGAGGCGTACTGAAGCTTTCTTT
TRBV10-2	TRBD2	-	TRBJ2-1	CASTLAGGGEQFF	TGCGCCAGCACACTAGCGGGAGGCGGTGAGCAGTTCTTC
TRBV19	TRBD1	-	TRBJ2-1	CASSSRDRNEQFF	TGTGCCAGTAGTTCCCGGGACAGAAATGAGCAGTTCTTC
TRBV6-5	TRBD1	-	TRBJ1-4	CASSSTGGYEKLFF	TGTGCCAGCAGTTCGACAGGGGGGTATGAAAAACTGTTTTTT
TRBV29-1	TRBD1	-	TRBJ1-1	CSVRDRELSEAFF	TGCAGCGTTCGGGACAGAGAACTATCTGAAGCTTTCTTT
TRBV24-1	-	-	TRBJ2-3	CATSYTDTQYF	TGTGCCACCAGCTACACAGATACGCAGTATTTT
TRBV27	TRBD2	once	TRBJ2-2	CASRTLAGANTGELFF	TGTGCCAGCAGAACCCTAGCGGGCGCGAACACCGGGGAGCTGTTTTTT
TRBV27	-	-	TRBJ1-1	CASSLTGNTEAFF	TGTGCCAGCAGTTTAACGGGGAACACTGAAGCTTTCTTT
TRBV5-1	TRBD2	-	TRBJ2-1	CASSLDGLAGYNEQFF	TGCGCCAGCAGCTTGGATGGACTAGCGGGCTACAATGAGCAGTTCTTC
TRBV27	TRBD2	-	TRBJ2-7	CASSIGGTSGMREQYF	TGTGCCAGCAGTATCGGGGGGACTAGCGGGATGAGAGAGCAGTACTTC
TRBV5-6	-	-	TRBJ1-5	CASSLWAVNQPQHF	TGTGCCAGCAGCTTGTGGGCAGTCAATCAGCCCCAGCATTTT
TRBV28	-	-	TRBJ1-2	CASTPDYYGYTF	TGTGCCAGCACCCCAGACTACTATGGCTACACCTTC
TRBV27	-	-	TRBJ2-6	CATGGGSGANVLTF	TGTGCCACCGGAGGAGGCTCTGGGGCCAACGTCCTGACTTTC
TRBV4-2	TRBD2	-	TRBJ2-1	CASSQGGTSGGNEQFF	TGTGCCAGCAGCCAAGGTGGGACTAGCGGGGGCAATGAGCAGTTCTTC
TRBV10-3	-	-	TRBJ1-1	CAISPSQTNTEAFF	TGTGCCATCTCCCCGTCACAGACAAACACTGAAGCTTTCTTT
TRBV18	-	-	TRBJ1-2	CASSPGQAFSYGYTF	TGTGCCAGCTCACCGGGACAAGCTTTTAGTTATGGCTACACCTTC
TRBV18	TRBD1	-	TRBJ1-4	CASSRQGATEKLFF	TGTGCCAGCTCACGACAGGGGGCTACTGAAAAACTGTTTTTT
TRBV6-5	TRBD1	-	TRBJ1-4	CASSSGQGDEKLFF	TGTGCCAGCAGTTCTGGACAGGGGGATGAAAAACTGTTTTTT
TRBV6-5	TRBD1	-	TRBJ1-5	CASSNAGTGNQPQHF	TGTGCCAGCAGTAACGCCGGGACAGGGAATCAGCCCCAGCATTTT
TRBV30	-	-	TRBJ2-2	CAWSVQTTGELFF	TGTGCCTGGAGTGTACAGACGACCGGGGAGCTGTTTTTT
TRBV9	-	-	TRBJ1-3	CASSVGFLDTIYF	TGTGCCAGCAGCGTCGGGTTCTTGGACACCATATATTTT
TRBV2	TRBD2	-	TRBJ2-3	CASSSGGRVPDTQYF	TGTGCCAGCAGTTCCGGCGGGAGAGTCCCGGATACGCAGTATTTT
TRBV5-5	-	-	TRBJ2-3	CASSRVTVSTDTQYF	TGTGCCAGCAGCCGCGTGACAGTAAGCACAGATACGCAGTATTTT
TRBV4-2	TRBD2	-	TRBJ2-1	CASRPSTGPTSPRAGGRDEQFF	TGTGCCAGCCGCCCCTCCACGGGCCCTACATCGCCCCGGGCGGGGGGGCGGGATGAGCAGTTCTTC
TRBV7-8	TRBD2	-	TRBJ2-1	CASSLGLAGLHPNEQFF	TGTGCCAGCAGCTTAGGCCTAGCGGGTCTACATCCCAATGAGCAGTTCTTC
TRBV11-2	-	-	TRBJ2-3	CASSTGAGIGTDTQYF	TGTGCCAGCAGCACCGGTGCAGGGATTGGCACAGATACGCAGTATTTT
TRBV12-5	TRBD2	-	TRBJ2-3	CASGRTPGLAGGPDTQYF	TGTGCTAGTGGTCGGACACCGGGACTAGCGGGAGGCCCAGATACGCAGTATTTT
TRBV4-3	TRBD1	-	TRBJ1-2	CASSQDGTALIGYTF	TGCGCCAGCAGCCAAGATGGGACAGCCTTGATTGGCTACACCTTC
TRBV12-3/TRBV12-4	-	-	TRBJ2-3	CASSLGGADTQYF	TGTGCCAGCAGTTTAGGGGGGGCAGATACGCAGTATTTT
TRBV6-4	TRBD2	-	TRBJ2-3	CASSGLAGGRDTQYF	TGTGCCAGCAGCGGACTAGCGGGGGGAAGGGATACGCAGTATTTT
TRBV18	-	-	TRBJ1-1	CASSPSSNTEAFF	TGTGCCAGCTCACCATCGTCCAACACTGAAGCTTTCTTT